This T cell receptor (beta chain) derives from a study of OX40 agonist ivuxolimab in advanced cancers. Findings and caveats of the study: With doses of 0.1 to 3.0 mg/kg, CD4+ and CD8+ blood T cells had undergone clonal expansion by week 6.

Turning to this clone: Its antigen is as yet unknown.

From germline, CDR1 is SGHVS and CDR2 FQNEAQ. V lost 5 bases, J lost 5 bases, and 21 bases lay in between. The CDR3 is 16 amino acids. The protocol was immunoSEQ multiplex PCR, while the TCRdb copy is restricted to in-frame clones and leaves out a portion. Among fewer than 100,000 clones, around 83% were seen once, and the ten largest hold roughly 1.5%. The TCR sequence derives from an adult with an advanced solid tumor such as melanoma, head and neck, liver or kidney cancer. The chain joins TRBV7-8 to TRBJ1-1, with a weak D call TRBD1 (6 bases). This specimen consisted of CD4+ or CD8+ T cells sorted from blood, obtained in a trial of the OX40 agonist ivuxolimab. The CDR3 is CASSDPGMGGRTEAFF. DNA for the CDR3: TGTGCCAGCAGCGACCCTGGCATGGGGGGCAGGACTGAAGCTTTCTTT.